The rows below give T cell receptor beta chains drawn from one sample of a study of vaccination effects on CD4 cells after COVID-19. Sequencing was performed with immunoSEQ multiplex PCR; in TCRdb, only in-frame clones are kept and a portion is missing. The data hold over 25,000 clones, with around 85% observed a single time. For these TCRs, the target antigens are not known. The sample was CD4+ T cells from PBMCs cultured with SARS-CoV-2 spike peptides, taken after COVID-19 vaccination. The receptor source for this set is a human donor who received a COVID-19 vaccine. Some clones in this sample may be carry-over from other donors' samples. CDR3s include the opening cysteine and the closing phenylalanine or tryptophan. The D gene is left open where the match is weak. The size of a clone is reported for some rows only, either as once, few or many, or as a class for expanded clones.

CDR3aa	CDR3nt	d_gene	abundance	j_gene	v_gene
CASTGAGASTDTQYF	TGTGCCAGCACGGGGGCGGGTGCTAGCACAGATACGCAGTATTTT	NA	once	TRBJ2-3	TRBV27
CASSSAGGNYGYTF	TGTGCCAGCAGCTCCGCGGGCGGAAACTATGGCTACACCTTC	NA	NA	TRBJ1-2	TRBV7-2
CASSPRTGTNEKLFF	TGTGCCAGCAGCCCACGGACAGGAACTAATGAAAAACTGTTTTTT	TRBD1	NA	TRBJ1-4	TRBV9
CAWSPNSEDTQYF	TGTGCCTGGAGCCCTAACTCTGAGGATACGCAGTATTTT	NA	NA	TRBJ2-3	TRBV30
CASSHGTSGGAGTDTQYF	TGTGCCAGCAGCCATGGGACTAGCGGGGGGGCTGGCACAGATACGCAGTATTTT	TRBD2	NA	TRBJ2-3	TRBV5-4
CASSQGTVQETQYF	TGTGCCAGCAGCCAGGGGACAGTCCAAGAGACCCAGTACTTC	TRBD1	NA	TRBJ2-5	TRBV11-2
CASSPDRDWSGANVLTF	TGCGCCAGCAGCCCGGACAGGGATTGGTCTGGGGCCAACGTCCTGACTTTC	TRBD1	NA	TRBJ2-6	TRBV4-1
CATSGEQGSNQPQHF	TGTGCCACCAGCGGGGAACAGGGCTCAAATCAGCCCCAGCATTTT	NA	NA	TRBJ1-5	TRBV24-1
CASSWAGSTDTQYF	TGTGCCAGCAGTTGGGCAGGTAGCACAGATACGCAGTATTTT	NA	NA	TRBJ2-3	TRBV6-5
CASSSGGTGPYGYTF	TGCGCCAGCAGCTCGGGCGGGACAGGGCCCTATGGCTACACCTTC	TRBD1	NA	TRBJ1-2	TRBV5-1
CASSLLGAGANVLTF	TGTGCCAGCAGCTTATTAGGGGCTGGGGCCAACGTCCTGACTTTC	NA	NA	TRBJ2-6	TRBV7-8
CASSHRTERGGLTKNIQYF	TGTGCCAGCAGCCATAGAACCGAGCGGGGGGGCCTGACCAAAAACATTCAGTACTTC	TRBD2	NA	TRBJ2-4	TRBV7-2
CASSFGYLQPQHF	TGTGCCAGCAGTTTTGGGTATTTGCAGCCCCAGCATTTT	NA	NA	TRBJ1-5	TRBV27
CASSFYGSHQETQYF	TGTGCCAGCAGCTTTTATGGCAGCCACCAAGAGACCCAGTACTTC	NA	NA	TRBJ2-5	TRBV7-2
CASSVGQGSWLNGYTF	TGTGCCAGCAGCGTAGGGCAGGGGAGTTGGTTGAATGGCTACACCTTC	NA	NA	TRBJ1-2	TRBV9
CASSLELKETQYF	TGTGCCAGCAGCTTGGAGCTAAAAGAGACCCAGTACTTC	NA	once	TRBJ2-5	TRBV5-6
CASSSNPGTYNYGYTF	TGCGCCAGCAGCTCGAACCCCGGGACATATAACTATGGCTACACCTTC	NA	NA	TRBJ1-2	TRBV5-1
CASSIGTPRYGYTF	TGTGCCAGCAGCATCGGGACCCCGCGCTATGGCTACACCTTC	NA	NA	TRBJ1-2	TRBV9
CASSQDSGRLYEQYF	TGTGCCAGCAGCCAAGATAGCGGGAGGCTCTACGAGCAGTACTTC	TRBD2	NA	TRBJ2-7	TRBV4-2
CASSELGGPGYTF	TGTGCCAGCAGTGAACTGGGGGGCCCTGGCTACACCTTC	NA	few	TRBJ1-2	TRBV6-1
CAWSVRGHTEAFF	TGTGCCTGGAGTGTACGGGGGCACACTGAAGCTTTCTTT	NA	NA	TRBJ1-1	TRBV30
CASSDHGTPSGGELFF	TGTGCCAGCAGTGATCACGGGACACCCTCGGGCGGGGAGCTGTTTTTT	NA	NA	TRBJ2-2	TRBV6-1
CASSVTGGGNTEAFF	TGTGCCAGCAGTGTTACAGGGGGGGGGAACACTGAAGCTTTCTTT	TRBD1	NA	TRBJ1-1	TRBV2
CASSSHTTGNTGELFF	TGTGCCAGCAGTTCCCATACGACAGGGAACACCGGGGAGCTGTTTTTT	NA	NA	TRBJ2-2	TRBV6-5
CASSSDGNQPQHF	TGTGCCAGCAGCTCCGACGGGAATCAGCCCCAGCATTTT	NA	few	TRBJ1-5	TRBV11-1
CASSPLENTEAFF	TGTGCCAGCAGCCCCCTCGAAAACACTGAAGCTTTCTTT	NA	few	TRBJ1-1	TRBV12-3/TRBV12-4
CASSLRVNTEAFF	TGTGCCAGCAGTTTGAGAGTGAACACTGAAGCTTTCTTT	NA	once	TRBJ1-1	TRBV12-3/TRBV12-4
CASSQDYLTVLYNEQFF	TGTGCCAGCAGCCAAGACTATTTGACAGTACTGTACAATGAGCAGTTCTTC	NA	NA	TRBJ2-1	TRBV14
CASSRGQPGELFF	TGTGCCAGTAGTAGGGGACAGCCCGGGGAGCTGTTTTTT	TRBD1	few	TRBJ2-2	TRBV19
CASSSGSQANEKLFF	TGCGCCAGCAGCAGTGGGAGTCAGGCTAATGAAAAACTGTTTTTT	NA	NA	TRBJ1-4	TRBV5-1
CASSYDGSNQPQHF	TGTGCCAGCTCCTACGACGGTAGCAATCAGCCCCAGCATTTT	NA	once	TRBJ1-5	TRBV7-2
CASSDPFQGAGANVLTF	TGTGCCAGCAGTGATCCGTTCCAGGGGGCCGGGGCCAACGTCCTGACTTTC	TRBD1	NA	TRBJ2-6	TRBV6-1
CASSRDRDSTEAFF	TGTGCCAGCAGTCGCGACAGGGATTCCACTGAAGCTTTCTTT	TRBD1	NA	TRBJ1-1	TRBV2
CASSPGGWNPNQPQHF	TGTGCCAGTAGTCCAGGGGGCTGGAATCCCAATCAGCCCCAGCATTTT	TRBD1	NA	TRBJ1-5	TRBV19
CASSQLADYGEQFF	TGTGCCAGCAGCCAACTAGCGGACTACGGTGAGCAGTTCTTC	TRBD2	NA	TRBJ2-1	TRBV4-2
CASSMDRGLTEAFF	TGTGCCAGTAGTATGGACAGGGGTTTAACTGAAGCTTTCTTT	TRBD1	NA	TRBJ1-1	TRBV19
CASSQGDRNGYTF	TGTGCCAGCAGCCAAGGGGACAGAAATGGCTACACCTTC	TRBD1	NA	TRBJ1-2	TRBV3-1/TRBV3-2
CSVRLNIAVNTEAFF	TGCAGCGTCCGCCTTAACATTGCGGTTAACACTGAAGCTTTCTTT	NA	NA	TRBJ1-1	TRBV29-1
CASSEGTGLSFTDTQYF	TGTGCCAGCAGTGAAGGGACAGGGCTTTCTTTCACAGATACGCAGTATTTT	TRBD1	few	TRBJ2-3	TRBV6-1
CSVVARTGSNEKLFF	TGCAGCGTTGTTGCCAGGACAGGTTCAAATGAAAAACTGTTTTTT	TRBD1	NA	TRBJ1-4	TRBV29-1
CASSRGGPSGELFF	TGTGCCAGCAGCCGGGGGGGCCCTAGCGGGGAGCTGTTTTTT	TRBD2	NA	TRBJ2-2	TRBV9
CASSPAGTDYTDTQYF	TGTGCCAGCTCACCAGCCGGGACAGACTACACAGATACGCAGTATTTT	TRBD1	NA	TRBJ2-3	TRBV18
CASSQIRDTYNSPLHF	TGCGCCAGCAGCCAAATCCGGGACACCTATAATTCACCCCTCCACTTT	NA	once	TRBJ1-6	TRBV4-1
CASSLDGDTEAFF	TGTGCCAGCAGCTTAGACGGGGACACTGAAGCTTTCTTT	NA	NA	TRBJ1-1	TRBV7-3
CAIRRTPQDGYTF	TGTGCCATCAGGCGGACACCTCAGGATGGCTACACCTTC	NA	once	TRBJ1-2	TRBV10-3
CASSQVPPQPGIEAFF	TGTGCCAGCAGCCAAGTTCCCCCCCAACCGGGGATTGAAGCTTTCTTT	NA	NA	TRBJ1-1	TRBV3-1/TRBV3-2
CASSRGQGIGKLFF	TGTGCCAGCAGCCGGGGACAGGGTATCGGGAAACTGTTTTTT	TRBD1	NA	TRBJ1-4	TRBV27
CASSRLAGDYNEQFF	TGTGCCAGCAGTAGACTAGCGGGGGACTACAATGAGCAGTTCTTC	TRBD2	NA	TRBJ2-1	TRBV6-6
CATSDRTSGANVLTF	TGTGCCACCAGTGACCGGACTTCTGGGGCCAACGTCCTGACTTTC	NA	NA	TRBJ2-6	TRBV24-1
CASSWGDRGRGADTQYF	TGCGCCAGCAGCTGGGGGGACAGGGGGCGAGGGGCAGATACGCAGTATTTT	TRBD1	NA	TRBJ2-3	TRBV5-1
CASSEEVIAGGRETQYF	TGTGCCAGCAGTGAAGAGGTGATAGCGGGGGGAAGGGAGACCCAGTACTTC	TRBD2	once	TRBJ2-5	TRBV2
CASSPQGGNYGYTF	TGTGCCAGCTCACCTCAGGGGGGTAACTATGGCTACACCTTC	TRBD1	NA	TRBJ1-2	TRBV18
CASSPGEWGPEAFF	TGTGCCAGCTCGCCAGGAGAGTGGGGCCCTGAAGCTTTCTTT	NA	NA	TRBJ1-1	TRBV18
CASTGNSYEQYF	TGTGCCAGCACAGGGAACTCCTACGAGCAGTACTTC	NA	NA	TRBJ2-7	TRBV12-3/TRBV12-4